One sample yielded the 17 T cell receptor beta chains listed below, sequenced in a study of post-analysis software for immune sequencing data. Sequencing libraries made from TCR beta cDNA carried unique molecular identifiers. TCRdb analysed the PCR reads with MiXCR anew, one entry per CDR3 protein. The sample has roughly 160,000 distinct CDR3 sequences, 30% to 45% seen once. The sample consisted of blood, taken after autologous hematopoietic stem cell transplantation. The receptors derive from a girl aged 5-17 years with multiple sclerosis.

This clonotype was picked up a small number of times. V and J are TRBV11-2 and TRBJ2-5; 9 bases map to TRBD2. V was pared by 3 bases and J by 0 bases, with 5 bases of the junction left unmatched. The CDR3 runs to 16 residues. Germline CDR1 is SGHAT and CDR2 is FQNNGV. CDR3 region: CASSFVTSGYQETQYF. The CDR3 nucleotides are TGTGCCAGCAGCTTCGTAACTAGCGGGTACCAAGAGACCCAGTACTTC.

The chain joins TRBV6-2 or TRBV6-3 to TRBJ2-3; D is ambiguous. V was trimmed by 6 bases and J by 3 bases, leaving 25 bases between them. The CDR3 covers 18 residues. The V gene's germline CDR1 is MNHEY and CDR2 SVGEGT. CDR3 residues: CASRPPRSPDVTTDTQYF. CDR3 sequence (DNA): TGTGCCAGCAGACCTCCTCGTTCACCCGATGTCACGACAGATACGCAGTATTTT.

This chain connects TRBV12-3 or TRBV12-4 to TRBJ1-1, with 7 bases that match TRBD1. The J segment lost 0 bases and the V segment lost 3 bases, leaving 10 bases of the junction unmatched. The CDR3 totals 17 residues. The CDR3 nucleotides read TGTGCCAGCAGTTTGTCGGGGGACAGAATCATGAACACTGAAGCTTTCTTT. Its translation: CASSLSGDRIMNTEAFF.

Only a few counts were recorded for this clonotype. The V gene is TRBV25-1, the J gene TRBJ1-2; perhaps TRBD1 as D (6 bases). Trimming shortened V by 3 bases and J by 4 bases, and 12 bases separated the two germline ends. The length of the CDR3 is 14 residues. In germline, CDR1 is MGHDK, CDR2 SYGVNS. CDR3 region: CASSEGGYGYGYTF. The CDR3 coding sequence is TGTGCCAGCAGTGAGGGGGGCTACGGCTATGGCTACACCTTC.

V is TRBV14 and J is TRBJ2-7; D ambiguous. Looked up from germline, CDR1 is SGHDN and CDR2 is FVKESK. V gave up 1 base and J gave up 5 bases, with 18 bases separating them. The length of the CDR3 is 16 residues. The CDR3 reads CASSQARTALGNEQYF. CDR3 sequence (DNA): TGTGCCAGCAGCCAAGCACGGACCGCCTTGGGGAACGAGCAGTACTTC.

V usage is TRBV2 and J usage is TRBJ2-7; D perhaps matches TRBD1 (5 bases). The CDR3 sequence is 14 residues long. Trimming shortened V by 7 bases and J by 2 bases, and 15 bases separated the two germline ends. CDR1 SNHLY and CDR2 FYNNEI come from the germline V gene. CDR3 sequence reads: CASKGFDGTYEQYF. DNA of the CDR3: TGTGCCAGCAAGGGGTTTGACGGAACCTACGAGCAGTACTTC.

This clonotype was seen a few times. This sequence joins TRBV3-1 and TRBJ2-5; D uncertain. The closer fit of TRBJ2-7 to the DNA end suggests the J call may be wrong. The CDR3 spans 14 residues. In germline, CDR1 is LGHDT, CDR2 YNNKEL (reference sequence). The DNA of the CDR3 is TGTGCCAGCAGCCGCCCTTCGAAAAGCCACGAGCAGTACTTC. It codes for CASSRPSKSHEQYF.

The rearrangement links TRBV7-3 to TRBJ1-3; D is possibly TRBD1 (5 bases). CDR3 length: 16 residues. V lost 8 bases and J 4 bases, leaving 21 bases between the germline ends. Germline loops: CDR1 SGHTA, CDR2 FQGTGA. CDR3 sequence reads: CASYEEWDPPGNTIYF. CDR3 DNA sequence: TGTGCCAGCTACGAGGAGTGGGACCCCCCGGGAAACACCATATATTTT.

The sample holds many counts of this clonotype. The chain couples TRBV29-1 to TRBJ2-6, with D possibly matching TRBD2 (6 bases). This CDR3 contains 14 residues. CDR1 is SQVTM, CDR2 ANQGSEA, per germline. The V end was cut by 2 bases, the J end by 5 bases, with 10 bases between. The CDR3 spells CSVETGDRANVLTF. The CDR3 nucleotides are TGCAGCGTTGAAACGGGAGATAGGGCCAACGTCCTGACTTTC. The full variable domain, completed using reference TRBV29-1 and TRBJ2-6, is SAVISQKPSRDICQRGTSLTIQCQVDSQVTMMFWYRQQPGQSLTLIATANQGSEATYESGFVIDKFPISRPNLTFSTLTVSNMSPEDSSIYLCSVETGDRANVLTFGAGSRLTVL.

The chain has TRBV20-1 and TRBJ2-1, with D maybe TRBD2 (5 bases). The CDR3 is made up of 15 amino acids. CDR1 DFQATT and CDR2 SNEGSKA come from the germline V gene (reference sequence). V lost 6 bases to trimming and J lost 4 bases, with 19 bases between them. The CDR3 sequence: CSAITSSGWYNEQFF. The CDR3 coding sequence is TGCAGTGCAATCACTAGTTCCGGTTGGTACAATGAGCAGTTCTTC.

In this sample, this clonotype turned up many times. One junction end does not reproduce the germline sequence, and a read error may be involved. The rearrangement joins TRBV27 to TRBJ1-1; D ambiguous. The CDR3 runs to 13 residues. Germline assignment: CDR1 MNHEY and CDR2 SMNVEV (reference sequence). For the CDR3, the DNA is TGTGCTAGCAGCCTAGGGCTAAACACTGAAGCTTTCTTT. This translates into CASSLGLNTEAFF.

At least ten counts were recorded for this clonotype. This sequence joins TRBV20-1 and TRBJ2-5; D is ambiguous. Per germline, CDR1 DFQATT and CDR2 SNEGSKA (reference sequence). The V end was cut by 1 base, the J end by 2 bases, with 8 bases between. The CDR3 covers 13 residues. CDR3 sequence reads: CSARGANQETQYF. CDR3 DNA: TGCAGTGCTAGAGGCGCCAATCAAGAGACCCAGTACTTC.

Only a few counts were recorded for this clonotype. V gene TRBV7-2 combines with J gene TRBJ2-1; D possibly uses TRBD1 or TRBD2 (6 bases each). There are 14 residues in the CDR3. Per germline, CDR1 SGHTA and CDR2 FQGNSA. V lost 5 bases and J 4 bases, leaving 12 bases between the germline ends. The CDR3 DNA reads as TGTGCCAGCAGCCCCGGGGGCCTTTACAATGAGCAGTTCTTC. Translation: CASSPGGLYNEQFF.

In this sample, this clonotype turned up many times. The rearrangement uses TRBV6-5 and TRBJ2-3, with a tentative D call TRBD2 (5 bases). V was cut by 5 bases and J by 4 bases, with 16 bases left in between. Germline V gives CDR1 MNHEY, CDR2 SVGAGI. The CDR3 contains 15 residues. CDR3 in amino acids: CASSISAPVPDTQYF. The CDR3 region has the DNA TGTGCCAGCAGTATTAGCGCCCCGGTCCCAGATACGCAGTATTTT.

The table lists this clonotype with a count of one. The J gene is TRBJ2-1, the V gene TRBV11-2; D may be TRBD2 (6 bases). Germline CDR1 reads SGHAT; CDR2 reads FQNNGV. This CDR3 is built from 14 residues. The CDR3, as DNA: TGTGCTTCCCTTGGGGGAGGTAGTTACAATGAGCAGTTCTTC. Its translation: CASLGGGSYNEQFF.

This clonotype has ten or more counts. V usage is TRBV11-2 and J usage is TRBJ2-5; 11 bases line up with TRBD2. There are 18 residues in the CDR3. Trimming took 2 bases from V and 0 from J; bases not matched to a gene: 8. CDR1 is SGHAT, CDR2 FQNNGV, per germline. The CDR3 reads CASSLLAGGSPYQETQYF. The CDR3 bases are TGTGCCAGCAGCTTATTAGCGGGAGGGAGTCCGTACCAAGAGACCCAGTACTTC.

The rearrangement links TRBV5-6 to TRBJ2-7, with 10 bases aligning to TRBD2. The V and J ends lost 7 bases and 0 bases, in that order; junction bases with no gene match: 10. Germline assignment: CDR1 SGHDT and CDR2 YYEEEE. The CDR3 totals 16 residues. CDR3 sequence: CASGQWGLAHSYEQYF. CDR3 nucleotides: TGTGCCAGCGGGCAATGGGGACTAGCGCACTCCTACGAGCAGTACTTC.